One sample yielded the 26 T cell receptor beta chains listed below, sequenced in a study of blood T cell repertoires in COVID-19 (dated by TCRdb to the early 2020s). The receptor library was made with the immunoSEQ multiplex PCR assay. The clones in this table, taken by TCRdb from immuneACCESS, are in-frame only. Not every clone is retained; where verified, under half of the shortfall comes from an unresolved V gene, and the cause of the rest is unknown. The sample contains 90,000 to 120,000 clones, just over 90% of them found a single time. Over 1% of the sample goes to the ten largest clones. The sample consisted of peripheral blood. These receptor sequences come from a young woman with acute or convalescent COVID-19.

This chain connects TRBV6-2 or TRBV6-3 to TRBJ1-2, with D uncertain. This CDR3 region has 18 residues. The germline CDR1 and CDR2 sequences are MNHEY and SVGEGT. Trimming removed 1 base at V and 0 bases at J, with 18 bases between. The CDR3 loop is CASSYLGPDGISNYGYTF. CDR3 in DNA: TGTGCCAGCAGTTACTTGGGCCCCGACGGAATCTCTAACTATGGCTACACCTTC.

V usage is TRBV9 and J usage is TRBJ1-3; D might be TRBD1 (5 bases). Germline loops: CDR1 SGDLS, CDR2 YYNGEE. Trimming removed 5 bases from V and 2 bases from J, with 11 bases in between. The CDR3 consists of 14 residues. CDR3: CASSGGVAGNTIYF. The CDR3 DNA reads TGTGCCAGCAGTGGGGGGGTGGCTGGAAACACCATATATTTT.

The sample holds a few counts of this clone. J is TRBJ1-6 and V is TRBV19, with 7 bases identical to TRBD1. Germline V gene data show CDR1 as LNHDA and CDR2 as SQIVND (reference sequence). CDR3 size: 18 residues. With 4 bases clipped from V and 9 bases from J, the junction kept 18 bases outside the gene matches. The CDR3 sequence is CASSKGGLLGQQISPLHF. The CDR3, as DNA: TGTGCCAGTAGTAAAGGGGGGCTTCTGGGACAGCAGATTTCACCCCTCCACTTT.

The rearrangement uses TRBV3-1 (or the pseudogene TRBV3-2) and TRBJ2-7, with D perhaps TRBD2 (5 bases). This CDR3 comprises 14 residues. Germline V gene sequence: CDR1 LGHDT, CDR2 YNNKEL (reference sequence). V lost 2 bases, J lost 2 bases, and 10 bases lay in between. The CDR3 nucleotides are TGTGCCAGCAGCCAACTCGGACTCCCCTACGAGCAGTACTTC. Its protein is CASSQLGLPYEQYF.

The chain joins TRBV5-1 to TRBJ2-5; D is perhaps TRBD1 (6 bases). The V and J ends lost 5 bases and 1 base respectively, with 18 bases between them. CDR3 length equals 16 residues. Germline CDR1 and CDR2: SGHRS and YFSETQ. CDR3 sequence reads: CASSRTPNRAQETQYF. The CDR3 DNA reads as TGCGCCAGCAGTCGGACTCCCAACAGGGCCCAAGAGACCCAGTACTTC.

This chain joins TRBV10-3 and TRBJ1-4; 10 positions agree with TRBD1. This CDR3 contains 13 residues. Trimming cost V 10 bases and J 4 bases; bases outside gene matches: 3. Germline V CDR1 and CDR2: ENHRY, SYGVKD. The CDR3 protein is CATTGGVNEKLFF. Here the CDR3 DNA reads TGTGCCACGACAGGGGGCGTTAATGAAAAACTGTTTTTT.

The rearrangement links TRBV30 to TRBJ1-4; 9 bases line up with TRBD1. Germline trimming cut 0 bases from V and 12 bases from J; bases unmatched to any gene: 5. This CDR3 is built from 13 residues. CDR1 and CDR2 from the germline V gene are GTSNPN and SVGIG (reference sequence). The CDR3: CAWSVQGALELFF. The CDR3, as DNA: TGTGCCTGGAGTGTACAGGGGGCCCTGGAACTGTTTTTT.

This chain uses TRBV6-5 with TRBJ1-6; 7 bases agree with TRBD1. The trim removed 2 bases at V and 6 bases at J, leaving 7 bases unmatched. Germline V CDR1 and CDR2: MNHEY, SVGAGI. The CDR3 consists of 16 residues. CDR3 bases: TGTGCCAGCAGTTACGACAGGGTCCAAACTAATTCACCCCTCCACTTT. Residues: CASSYDRVQTNSPLHF.

This clone was counted a few times. This chain uses TRBV27 with TRBJ1-5; D is perhaps TRBD1 (6 bases). CDR3 size: 14 residues. Trimming pared 7 bases from V and 5 bases from J, leaving 15 bases between. The V gene's germline CDR1 is MNHEY and CDR2 SMNVEV (reference sequence). The CDR3 protein is CASKGDNLDQPQHF. The CDR3 bases are TGTGCCAGCAAGGGGGACAATCTGGATCAGCCCCAGCATTTT.

Regarding this clone: The junction does not match germline at one end; this may be a read error. The chain employs TRBV28 and TRBJ1-5; D remains unclear. The CDR3 is 14 amino acids. Germline V gene sequence: CDR1 MDHEN, CDR2 SYDVKM. The CDR3, as DNA: TGTGTCAGCAGTTTTGGGAGGGATCATCAGCCCCAGCATTTT. It encodes CVSSFGRDHQPQHF.

This chain links TRBV28 with TRBJ1-5; D call uncertain. This CDR3 has 14 residues. V was pared by 3 bases and J by 4 bases, with 10 bases between. Germline lookup yields CDR1 MDHEN and CDR2 SYDVKM. The CDR3 is CASSFRVLNQPQHF. CDR3 sequence (DNA): TGTGCCAGCAGTTTCCGGGTCCTTAATCAGCCCCAGCATTTT.

This clone was seen a single time. The chain links TRBV18 to TRBJ2-4, with a tentative D call TRBD1 (7 bases). The length of the CDR3 is 16 residues. Looked up from germline, CDR1 is KGHSH and CDR2 is LQKENI. Trimming left V 2 bases short and J 0 bases short, with 11 bases between. DNA of the CDR3: TGTGCCAGCTCACCAGGCAGGGGGGTAGCCAAAAACATTCAGTACTTC. As protein: CASSPGRGVAKNIQYF.

This rearrangement joins TRBV18 to TRBJ1-6, with D possibly TRBD1 on 5 matching bases. The V gene's germline CDR1 is KGHSH and CDR2 LQKENI. Trimming stripped 0 bases from V and 0 bases from J, with 18 bases between. The CDR3 has 20 amino acids. The CDR3 nucleotides read TGTGCCAGCTCACCACCGCTGGGGCTCGGTTTGAGCTCCTATAATTCACCCCTCCACTTT. It codes for CASSPPLGLGLSSYNSPLHF.

This chain joins TRBV11-2 and TRBJ2-1; 7 nucleotides line up with TRBD2. Per the germline V gene, CDR1 is SGHAT and CDR2 is FQNNGV. CDR3 length equals 14 residues. Unmatched junction bases numbered 12, after V lost 8 bases and J lost 8 bases. This chain's CDR3 is CASVGEGPSDEQFF. CDR3 nucleotide sequence: TGTGCCAGCGTTGGGGAGGGACCTTCCGATGAGCAGTTCTTC.

V gene TRBV28 combines with J gene TRBJ2-3; 7 bases are a match to TRBD2. Looked up from germline, CDR1 is MDHEN and CDR2 is SYDVKM. Trimming cost V 5 bases and J 0 bases; bases outside gene matches: 11. The CDR3 is 17 amino acids. This CDR3 reads CASSPQVGGISTDTQYF. The CDR3 DNA follows: TGTGCCAGCAGTCCTCAGGTCGGGGGGATAAGCACAGATACGCAGTATTTT.

This clone is a singleton in its sample. The sample holds other DNA sequences that translate to the same CDR3. The V call is TRBV7-9, the J call TRBJ1-2, with 9 bases lining up with TRBD1. CDR1 SEHNR and CDR2 FQNEAQ come from the germline V gene (reference sequence). Losses at the gene ends were 4 bases for V and 5 bases for J; bases not matched to a gene: 5. The CDR3 spans 14 residues. The CDR3 region is CASSSTGGGYGYTF. CDR3 DNA: TGTGCCAGCAGCTCGACAGGGGGTGGTTATGGCTACACCTTC.

Only one count was recorded for this clone. This CDR3 is CASTTGGSGNTIYF. The CDR3 nucleotides are TGTGCCAGCACCACAGGGGGCTCTGGAAACACCATATATTTT. The chain couples TRBV9 to TRBJ1-3; 8 positions match TRBD1. The V gene end was trimmed by 6 bases and the J gene end by 0 bases; junction bases not matched to a gene: 2. Germline V gene data show CDR1 as SGDLS and CDR2 as YYNGEE. This CDR3 region has 14 residues.

CDR3 loop: CASSKREWVDTQYF. As DNA, the CDR3 is TGTGCCAGCAGCAAGCGGGAGTGGGTGGATACGCAGTATTTT. This sequence joins TRBV6-5 and TRBJ2-3; 8 nucleotides agree with TRBD2. The germline CDR1 and CDR2 sequences are MNHEY and SVGAGI. V was pared by 6 bases and J by 6 bases, with 8 bases of the junction left unmatched. There are 14 residues in the CDR3.

V usage is TRBV7-3 and J usage is TRBJ2-5; 7 bases fit TRBD2. The V gene's germline CDR1 is SGHTA and CDR2 FQGTGA. The CDR3 runs 14 residues. V was pared by 5 bases and J by 5 bases, with 8 bases of the junction left unmatched. The chain's CDR3 is CASSLADPGETQYF. The DNA of the CDR3 is TGTGCCAGCAGCCTAGCGGACCCGGGGGAGACCCAGTACTTC.

V is TRBV30 and J is TRBJ2-1; 7 nucleotides line up with TRBD2. Germline V gene lookup returns CDR1 GTSNPN and CDR2 SVGIG (reference sequence). There are 13 residues in the CDR3. V dropped 4 bases and J dropped 8; count of bases not matched to a gene: 8. The CDR3 DNA reads as TGTGCCTGGAATTATGGGAGGGCCGATGAGCAGTTCTTC. It encodes CAWNYGRADEQFF.

The genes are TRBV23-1 and TRBJ2-7; TRBD2 is a possible D gene (5 bases). TRBV23-1 is annotated as an ORF whose role is uncertain. The CDR3 has 14 residues. Trimming left V 6 bases short and J 4 bases short, with 16 bases between. CDR3: CASSSTSPIYEQYF. CDR3 in DNA: TGCGCCAGCAGCAGCACTAGTCCCATATACGAGCAGTACTTC.

The V call is TRBV28, the J call TRBJ2-1; possibly TRBD2 for D (5 bases). Trimming stripped 6 bases from V and 6 bases from J, with 18 bases between. Germline V gene lookup returns CDR1 MDHEN and CDR2 SYDVKM. The CDR3 length is 15 residues. This CDR3 reads CASRDRQGLGNEQFF. The CDR3 region has the DNA TGTGCCAGCAGGGATAGGCAAGGACTGGGCAATGAGCAGTTCTTC.

This clone was recorded once. The rearrangement links TRBV15 to TRBJ1-6, with D unresolved. The CDR3 loop spans 16 amino acids. Germline V gene lookup returns CDR1 LNHNV and CDR2 YYDKDF (reference sequence). V dropped 3 bases and J dropped 0 bases, with 9 bases sitting between them. The CDR3 loop is CATSSGVTSYNSPLHF. The DNA for the CDR3 is TGTGCCACCAGCAGCGGGGTCACCTCCTATAATTCACCCCTCCACTTT.

This rearrangement joins TRBV7-6 to TRBJ2-7; 7 bases map to TRBD2. V shed 1 base and J 7 bases; nucleotides not matched to a gene: 4. Germline lookup yields CDR1 SGHVS and CDR2 FNYEAQ. This CDR3 spans 13 amino acids. The CDR3 nucleotides are TGTGCCAGCAGCTTAGACCTCGGGGGGGAGCAGTACTTC. Protein product: CASSLDLGGEQYF.

This rearrangement joins TRBV18 to TRBJ2-3, with 7 bases aligning to TRBD1. V shed 2 bases, J shed 5 bases, and the junction held 10 bases outside the gene matches. Germline V lookup: CDR1 KGHSH, CDR2 LQKENI. The CDR3 is made up of 16 amino acids. CDR3 sequence reads: CASSPRGQSTVDTQYF. CDR3 nucleotide sequence: TGTGCCAGCTCACCAAGGGGGCAGAGTACAGTAGATACGCAGTATTTT.

The CDR3 DNA sequence: TGTGCCAGCAGAGGGCCTAGCGGGATATACGAGCAGTACTTC. It encodes CASRGPSGIYEQYF. The V call is TRBV28, the J call TRBJ2-7; TRBD2 aligns across 9 bases. Looked up from germline, CDR1 is MDHEN and CDR2 is SYDVKM. J gave up 4 bases and V 6 bases, and 7 bases lay outside the gene matches. The CDR3 runs 14 residues.